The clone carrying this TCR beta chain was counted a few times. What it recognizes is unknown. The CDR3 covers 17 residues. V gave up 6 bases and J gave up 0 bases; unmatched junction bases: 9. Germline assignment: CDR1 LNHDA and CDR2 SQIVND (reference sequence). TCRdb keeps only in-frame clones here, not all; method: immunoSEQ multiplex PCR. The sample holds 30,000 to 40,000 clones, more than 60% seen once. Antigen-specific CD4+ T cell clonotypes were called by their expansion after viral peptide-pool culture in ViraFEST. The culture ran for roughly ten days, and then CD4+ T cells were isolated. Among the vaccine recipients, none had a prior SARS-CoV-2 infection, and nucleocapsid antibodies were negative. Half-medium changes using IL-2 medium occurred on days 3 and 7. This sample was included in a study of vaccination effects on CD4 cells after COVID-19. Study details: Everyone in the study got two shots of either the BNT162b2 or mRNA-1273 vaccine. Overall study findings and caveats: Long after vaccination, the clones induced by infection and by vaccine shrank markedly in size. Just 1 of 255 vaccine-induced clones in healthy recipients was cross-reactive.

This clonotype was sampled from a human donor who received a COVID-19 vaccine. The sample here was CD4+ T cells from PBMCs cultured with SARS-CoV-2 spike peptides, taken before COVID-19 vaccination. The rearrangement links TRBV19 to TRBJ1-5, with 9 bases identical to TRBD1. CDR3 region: CASSILGQGYSNQPQHF. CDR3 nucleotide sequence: TGTGCCAGTAGCATCTTGGGACAGGGCTATAGCAATCAGCCCCAGCATTTT. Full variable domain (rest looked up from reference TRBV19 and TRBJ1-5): DGGITQSPKYLFRKEGQNVTLSCEQNLNHDAMYWYRQDPGQGLRLIYYSQIVNDFQKGDIAEGYSVSREKKESFPLTVTSAQKNPTAFYLCASSILGQGYSNQPQHFGDGTRLSIL.